This T cell receptor beta chain is drawn from a study of T cells in Graves' hyperthyroidism and ophthalmopathy. Only a few counts were recorded for this clonotype. The junction departs from germline at one end; a sequencing error may be responsible. It was RNA transcripts that yielded the amplified TCR beta CDR3 regions. Initially, a first-round RT-PCR of the TCR CDR3 employed the HTBI primer set. Via MiXCR, TCRdb re-called the multiplex PCR reads, giving one row per CDR3 protein. The repertoire holds about 760,000 distinct CDR3 sequences, with roughly a third as singletons. Germline V gives CDR1 SGHNT, CDR2 YYREEE (reference sequence). The CDR3 runs to 16 residues.

V gene TRBV5-4 combines with J gene TRBJ2-7, with 7 bases fitting TRBD1. The clonotype originates from a woman in her 40s with Graves' hyperthyroidism. Material: blood. The CDR3 here is CASSQYSGTVEYGQYF. For the CDR3, the DNA is TGTGCCAGCAGCCAGTACTCCGGGACAGTCGAATACGGGCAGTACTTC.